These 30 T cell receptor beta chains were sequenced from one sample in a study of cytomegalovirus exposure and HLA in healthy donors. Amplification used 60 Vbeta primers and 13 Jbeta primers. Here immunoSEQ multiplex PCR was the method, and the copy in TCRdb shows in-frame clones only, minus some. In all, the sample yields about 200,000 clones. Sequencing was carried out using PBMCs. The receptor source for this set is a man aged 25-45 years in good health and CMV-seronegative.

This rearrangement joins TRBV9 to TRBJ2-1; D perhaps matches TRBD2 (5 bases). The germline V gene has CDR1 SGDLS and CDR2 YYNGEE. The ends were cut back, 0 bases at V and 5 bases at J, with 9 bases in the middle. CDR3 size: 14 residues. In nucleotides, the CDR3 is TGTGCCAGCAGCGTAGCGGGAACCGACAATGAGCAGTTCTTC. It specifies CASSVAGTDNEQFF.

Details on this clone: This same CDR3 is encoded by further DNA sequences in the sample. The chain links TRBV6-1 to TRBJ1-2; TRBD1 matches 7 bases. CDR3 size: 18 residues. The germline V gene encodes CDR1 MNHNS and CDR2 SASEGT. V lost 0 bases to trimming and J lost 4 bases; unmatched junction nucleotides: 14. The CDR3 sequence is CASSEAPTGSPFGYGYTF. The CDR3 DNA reads TGTGCCAGCAGTGAAGCCCCGACAGGGAGCCCTTTCGGCTATGGCTACACCTTC.

The chain carries TRBV4-3 and TRBJ2-5; TRBD1 matches 9 bases. The V gene's germline CDR1 is LGHNA and CDR2 YSLEER. Trimming at V came to 4 bases and at J to 2 bases, leaving 5 bases not matched to a gene. CDR3 length: 15 amino acids. The DNA of the CDR3 is TGCGCCAGCAGCCCTGACAGGGGGTCACAAGAGACCCAGTACTTC. It codes for CASSPDRGSQETQYF.

The chain is built from TRBV10-3 and TRBJ2-5, with D possibly TRBD2 on 5 matching bases. CDR1 and CDR2 from the germline V gene are ENHRY and SYGVKD. Trimming left V 0 bases short and J 4 bases short, with 9 bases between. This CDR3 comprises 14 residues. Written as DNA, the CDR3 is TGTGCCATCAGTGAGTCCCGGGGAAGAGAGACCCAGTACTTC. This codes for CAISESRGRETQYF.

The V and J genes are TRBV5-6 and TRBJ1-2; 12 positions agree with TRBD1. CDR1 and CDR2 from the germline V gene are SGHDT and YYEEEE. This CDR3 is built from 14 residues. The trim removed 4 bases at V and 7 bases at J, leaving 5 bases unmatched. CDR3 sequence: CASSTGQGASGYTF. The CDR3 DNA follows: TGTGCCAGCAGCACGGGACAGGGGGCAAGTGGCTACACCTTC.

The genes are TRBV7-8 and TRBJ2-5; 10 bases line up with TRBD2. The CDR3 runs to 16 residues. J gave up 5 bases and V 5 bases, and 11 bases lay outside the gene matches. Germline assignment: CDR1 SGHVS and CDR2 FQNEAQ. CDR3 coding DNA: TGTGCCAGCAGCCCACGGCGTCTAGCGGGAGTGGAGACCCAGTACTTC. Translated, it gives CASSPRRLAGVETQYF.

The CDR3 DNA follows: TGTGCCAGCAGTTGGGACTACAGAGAGCAGTACTTC. It yields the protein CASSWDYREQYF. This sequence joins TRBV6-5 and TRBJ2-7, with TRBD2 matching over 7 bases. Germline V CDR1 and CDR2: MNHEY, SVGAGI. CDR3 size: 12 residues. The V segment lost 4 bases and the J segment 7 bases; nucleotides outside the gene matches: 4.

This chain uses TRBV5-1 with TRBJ2-5; 15 nucleotides agree with TRBD2. The CDR3 is 21 residues long. With V trimmed by 1 base and J by 0 bases, 13 bases remained unmatched. CDR1 is SGHRS, CDR2 YFSETQ, per germline. CDR3 region: CASSLRGGLAGGGTHQETQYF. CDR3 DNA: TGCGCCAGCAGCTTGAGAGGGGGACTAGCGGGAGGTGGGACCCACCAAGAGACCCAGTACTTC.

The chain carries TRBV18 and TRBJ1-2; TRBD1 might be the D (6 bases). Per the germline V gene, CDR1 is KGHSH and CDR2 is LQKENI. This CDR3 has 14 residues. Trimming cost V 6 bases and J 5 bases, with 16 bases left between them. CDR3 residues: CASSREQGEYGYTF. The CDR3 DNA is TGTGCCAGCTCCCGGGAACAGGGTGAATATGGCTACACCTTC.

The chain uses TRBV15 and TRBJ2-3; the D gene is possibly TRBD2 (6 bases). CDR3 length: 16 amino acids. V lost 1 base, J lost 2 bases, and 13 bases lay in between. Germline loops: CDR1 LNHNV, CDR2 YYDKDF (reference sequence). The CDR3 sequence is CATSRATSSYTDTQYF. The CDR3 DNA follows: TGTGCCACCAGCAGAGCAACTAGCAGTTACACAGATACGCAGTATTTT.

Comment on this clone: Additional DNA sequences in this sample encode the identical CDR3. The gene calls are TRBV5-1 and TRBJ1-5; D gene unclear. Germline assignment: CDR1 SGHRS and CDR2 YFSETQ. Trimming left V 0 bases short and J 7 bases short, with 8 bases between. The CDR3 contains 13 residues. The DNA of the CDR3 is TGCGCCAGCAGCTTGGGTGGGAGCCAGCCCCAGCATTTT. This sequence encodes CASSLGGSQPQHF.

The chain is built from TRBV29-1 and TRBJ2-3, with 8 bases matching TRBD1. The V gene end was trimmed by 5 bases and the J gene end by 4 bases; junction bases not matched to a gene: 8. This CDR3 has 14 amino acids. Per germline, CDR1 SQVTM and CDR2 ANQGSEA. For the CDR3, the DNA is TGCAGCGTTCTTACGGACAGGGTGGCAGATACGCAGTATTTT. Residues: CSVLTDRVADTQYF.

This rearrangement joins TRBV18 to TRBJ2-2; 12 bases fit TRBD2. Germline CDR1 is KGHSH and CDR2 is LQKENI. The V segment lost 0 bases and the J segment 6 bases; nucleotides outside the gene matches: 5. CDR3 length equals 17 residues. CDR3 region: CASSPPASGGASGELFF. In DNA form, the CDR3 reads TGTGCCAGCTCACCACCCGCTAGCGGGGGGGCGTCCGGGGAGCTGTTTTTT.

Comment on this clone: The sample holds other DNA sequences that translate to the same CDR3. The chain couples TRBV5-8 to TRBJ2-5; 7 nucleotides align to TRBD2. Trimming removed 5 bases from V and 5 bases from J; junction bases left unmatched: 9. CDR3 length equals 14 residues. CDR1 SGHTS and CDR2 YDEGEE come from the germline V gene. The CDR3 sequence is CASSLGRGWETQYF. DNA of the CDR3: TGTGCCAGCAGTCTAGGGAGGGGCTGGGAGACCCAGTACTTC.

The chain is built from TRBV11-3 and TRBJ2-7; 7 bases fit TRBD1. Germline CDR1 reads SGHNT; CDR2 reads YENEEA. CDR3 length equals 17 residues. V lost 2 bases to trimming and J lost 3 bases; unmatched junction nucleotides: 13. As DNA, the CDR3 is TGTGCCAGCAGCTTAACGCGAGGGACAGACCAGAACTACGAGCAGTACTTC. It codes for CASSLTRGTDQNYEQYF.

This chain links TRBV28 with TRBJ1-2; possible D gene TRBD1, 6 bases. The CDR3 covers 14 residues. Germline CDR1 is MDHEN and CDR2 is SYDVKM. Trimming shortened V by 4 bases and J by 6 bases, and 15 bases separated the two germline ends. This CDR3 reads CASSSGTSGNGYTF. The DNA of the CDR3 is TGTGCCAGCAGTTCTGGGACAAGCGGCAATGGCTACACCTTC.

The V gene is TRBV5-1, the J gene TRBJ1-4; D unclear. V was clipped by 0 bases and J by 1 base, with 7 bases between them. Germline assignment: CDR1 SGHRS and CDR2 YFSETQ. The length of the CDR3 is 15 residues. Written as DNA, the CDR3 is TGCGCCAGCAGCTTGGAGGCAGGAACTAATGAAAAACTGTTTTTT. Its translation: CASSLEAGTNEKLFF. The full variable domain, completed using reference TRBV5-1 and TRBJ1-4, is KAGVTQTPRYLIKTRGQQVTLSCSPISGHRSVSWYQQTPGQGLQFLFEYFSETQRNKGNFPGRFSGRQFSNSRSEMNVSTLELGDSALYLCASSLEAGTNEKLFFGSGTQLSVL.

CDR3 region: CASSPDRYEQYF. The CDR3 region has the DNA TGTGCCAGCTCACCAGACAGGTACGAGCAGTACTTC. The gene calls are TRBV18 and TRBJ2-7; D might be TRBD1 (6 bases). Trimming left V 2 bases short and J 4 bases short, with 6 bases between. The CDR3 consists of 12 residues. Germline-derived CDR1 and CDR2 are KGHSH and LQKENI.

The chain carries TRBV30 and TRBJ1-4, with D hard to call. The CDR3 consists of 12 residues. Deletions cut 6 bases from V and 8 bases from J, with 13 bases between. CDR1 and CDR2 from the germline V gene are GTSNPN and SVGIG (reference sequence). CDR3 nucleotide sequence: TGTGCCTGTAGGTTGTCGGGAGAAAAACTGTTTTTT. It codes for CACRLSGEKLFF.

The chain has TRBV5-1 and TRBJ1-2; no definite D call. Germline V gives CDR1 SGHRS, CDR2 YFSETQ. The CDR3 length is 14 residues. V lost 3 bases to trimming and J lost 8 bases, with 17 bases between them. The CDR3 loop reads CASSWGVGKEGYTF. The CDR3 nucleotides read TGCGCCAGCAGCTGGGGTGTCGGGAAGGAGGGCTACACCTTC.

CDR3 bases: TGTGCCAGCAGCGCCATCCTTGGGGCTAGTCGTAATTCGGGTTACAATGAGCAGTTCTTC. This encodes CASSAILGASRNSGYNEQFF. This chain connects TRBV9 to TRBJ2-1; possibly TRBD1 for D (5 bases). This CDR3 contains 20 residues. Germline V CDR1 and CDR2: SGDLS, YYNGEE. V was clipped by 3 bases and J by 4 bases, with 29 bases between them.

The gene calls are TRBV18 and TRBJ2-5, with D unresolved. V shed 3 bases and J shed 11 bases, with 16 bases lying between them. The CDR3 length is 13 residues. The V gene's germline CDR1 is KGHSH and CDR2 LQKENI. CDR3 bases: TGTGCCAGCTCACCCCCCATGAGGTTGGAGCAGTACTTC. Its translation is CASSPPMRLEQYF.

The chain employs TRBV7-9 and TRBJ1-2, with 8 bases matching TRBD1. J gave up 6 bases and V 1 base, and 4 bases lay outside the gene matches. The CDR3 is made up of 14 amino acids. In germline, CDR1 is SEHNR, CDR2 FQNEAQ (reference sequence). Written as DNA, the CDR3 is TGTGCCAGCAGCTTAGTCCAGGGGGCGGATGGCTACACCTTC. It translates to CASSLVQGADGYTF.

The rearrangement links TRBV6-6 to TRBJ1-1; D is unresolved. The CDR3 is 13 amino acids. Per the germline V gene, CDR1 is MNHNY and CDR2 is SVGAGI (reference sequence). Trimming took 2 bases from V and 0 from J, leaving 4 bases between them. Written as DNA, the CDR3 is TGTGCCAGCAGTTACCTCCTGAACACTGAAGCTTTCTTT. This codes for CASSYLLNTEAFF.

The chain couples TRBV11-3 to TRBJ2-1; 7 positions match TRBD2. With V trimmed by 7 bases and J by 4 bases, 10 bases remained unmatched. This CDR3 is 15 amino acids long. Germline assignment: CDR1 SGHNT and CDR2 YENEEA. The CDR3 loop reads CASTQQWGGYNEQFF. CDR3 coding DNA: TGTGCCAGCACGCAACAGTGGGGGGGGTACAATGAGCAGTTCTTC.

This chain uses TRBV6-5 with TRBJ2-2; 7 bases agree with TRBD1. There are 14 residues in the CDR3. Germline loops: CDR1 MNHEY, CDR2 SVGAGI. V was clipped by 5 bases and J by 6 bases; unmatched bases: 6. The CDR3 protein is CASSLIQGAGELFF. The DNA of the CDR3 is TGTGCCAGCAGTCTAATCCAGGGGGCCGGGGAGCTGTTTTTT.

The chain links TRBV11-2 to TRBJ1-1; 10 nucleotides agree with TRBD1. Germline V gives CDR1 SGHAT, CDR2 FQNNGV. This CDR3 is 15 amino acids long. Trimming removed 4 bases from V and 2 bases from J; junction bases left unmatched: 4. CDR3 loop: CASSSRDRGNTEAFF. The CDR3 DNA follows: TGTGCCAGCAGCTCGAGGGACAGGGGTAACACTGAAGCTTTCTTT.

The chain recombines TRBV6-5 with TRBJ1-5; TRBD1 might be the D (6 bases). Germline-derived CDR1 and CDR2 are MNHEY and SVGAGI. Between the trimmed V and J ends, which lost 6 bases and 0 bases, there was a span of 12 bases. There are 15 residues in the CDR3. The CDR3 sequence: CASSRTENSNQPQHF. CDR3 bases: TGTGCCAGCAGCCGGACAGAGAATAGCAATCAGCCCCAGCATTTT.

The chain links TRBV7-2 to TRBJ1-5, with a weak D call TRBD1 (5 bases). The CDR3 is 15 residues long. Germline lookup yields CDR1 SGHTA and CDR2 FQGNSA. Trimming took off 5 bases at V and 11 bases at J, with 22 bases between the two ends. The CDR3 region is CASSEDTLDFRTQHF. The CDR3 DNA reads TGTGCCAGCAGCGAGGACACCCTTGATTTTAGGACCCAGCATTTT.

The chain carries TRBV7-9 and TRBJ2-7; 8 bases are shared with TRBD1. This CDR3 spans 16 amino acids. With V trimmed by 5 bases and J by 3 bases, 12 bases remained unmatched. Per germline, CDR1 SEHNR and CDR2 FQNEAQ (reference sequence). The CDR3 loop is CASSTGQGPGLYEQYF. Here the CDR3 DNA reads TGTGCCAGCAGCACAGGACAGGGACCCGGACTCTACGAGCAGTACTTC.